These T cell receptor beta chains were read from a single sample in a study of regulatory T cells in long-lasting Graves disease. TCRdb recomputed calls from the multiplex PCR reads with MiXCR, one row per CDR3 protein. The sample carries hundreds of thousands of distinct CDR3 sequences, over 15% recorded once. The same data also went into a second study, on T cells in Graves' hyperthyroidism and ophthalmopathy.

The starting material was peripheral blood mononuclear cells (PBMCs), obtained at new diagnosis, from a patient treated with antithyroid drugs. The source is a woman aged 30 to 39 with Graves disease. CDR3s include the opening cysteine and the closing phenylalanine or tryptophan. Fields, in order: CDR3 protein, CDR3 DNA, J gene, D gene, V gene, CDR3 length, clone size. The D gene is left open where the match is weak. Size is stated for part of the rows, as once, few or many counts, or as a class when the clone is expanded.

CDR3aa: CATSDFPTSGSAARGYEQYF; CDR3nt: TGTGCCACCAGTGATTTCCCTACCTCGGGGAGCGCCGCCCGCGGGTACGAGCAGTACTTC; j_gene: TRBJ2-7; d_gene: -; v_gene: TRBV24-1; len: 20; abundance: few
CDR3aa: CASSFSPPTGGGYEQYF; CDR3nt: TGTGCCAGCAGCTTCTCCCCCCCGACAGGGGGCGGCTACGAGCAGTACTTC; j_gene: TRBJ2-7; d_gene: TRBD1; v_gene: TRBV7-2; len: 17; abundance: -
CDR3aa: CASSEDRAGNEQFF; CDR3nt: TGTGCCAGCAGTGAGGACAGGGCCGGAAATGAGCAGTTCTTC; j_gene: TRBJ2-1; d_gene: TRBD1; v_gene: TRBV27; len: 14; abundance: -
CDR3aa: CASSPLAGEETQYF; CDR3nt: TGTGCCAGCTCACCACTAGCGGGAGAAGAGACCCAGTACTTC; j_gene: TRBJ2-5; d_gene: TRBD2; v_gene: TRBV18; len: 14; abundance: -
CDR3aa: CASSLQVALAGDSYNEQFF; CDR3nt: TGTGCCAGCAGCTTACAGGTCGCTTTAGCGGGAGACTCCTACAATGAGCAGTTCTTC; j_gene: TRBJ2-1; d_gene: TRBD2; v_gene: TRBV7-3; len: 19; abundance: many
CDR3aa: CASRSHGGARGSPLHF; CDR3nt: TGTGCCAGCAGATCCCACGGGGGCGCGAGGGGTTCACCCCTCCACTTT; j_gene: TRBJ1-6; d_gene: -; v_gene: TRBV6-1; len: 16; abundance: many
CDR3aa: CASSPGPAGATTDTQYF; CDR3nt: TGTGCCAGCAGCCCAGGGCCAGCGGGAGCGACCACAGATACGCAGTATTTT; j_gene: TRBJ2-3; d_gene: TRBD2; v_gene: TRBV7-9; len: 17; abundance: many
CDR3aa: CAISVDNARGYTF; CDR3nt: TGTGCCATCAGCGTTGACAATGCTAGGGGCTACACCTTC; j_gene: TRBJ1-2; d_gene: -; v_gene: TRBV10-3; len: 13; abundance: many
CDR3aa: CASSFTGGDNQPQHF; CDR3nt: TGTGCCAGCAGCTTTACAGGGGGGGATAATCAGCCCCAGCATTTT; j_gene: TRBJ1-5; d_gene: TRBD1; v_gene: TRBV7-9; len: 15; abundance: many
CDR3aa: CASSYDSGANVLTF; CDR3nt: TGCGCCAGCAGCTACGACTCTGGGGCCAACGTCCTGACTTTC; j_gene: TRBJ2-6; d_gene: -; v_gene: TRBV5-1; len: 14; abundance: few
CDR3aa: CASSLALSNEQFF; CDR3nt: TGTGCCAGCAGCTTAGCGCTCTCCAATGAGCAGTTCTTC; j_gene: TRBJ2-1; d_gene: -; v_gene: TRBV7-6; len: 13; abundance: many
CDR3aa: CSARTLRGGTGTGELFF; CDR3nt: TGCAGTGCTAGAACCCTTAGGGGCGGGACCGGCACCGGGGAGCTGTTTTTT; j_gene: TRBJ2-2; d_gene: -; v_gene: TRBV20-1; len: 17; abundance: -
CDR3aa: CASSREAIAQYF; CDR3nt: TGTGCCAGCAGCCGAGAGGCCATCGCCCAGTACTTC; j_gene: TRBJ2-5; d_gene: -; v_gene: TRBV11-2; len: 12; abundance: many
CDR3aa: CASSPVSLFAGTYNEQFF; CDR3nt: TGTGCCAGCAGCCCTGTCTCTCTCTTTGCGGGAACATACAATGAGCAGTTCTTC; j_gene: TRBJ2-1; d_gene: -; v_gene: TRBV3-1; len: 18; abundance: many
CDR3aa: CASSSSGYGYTF; CDR3nt: TGTGCCAGCAGTTCCTCAGGGTATGGCTACACCTTC; j_gene: TRBJ1-2; d_gene: -; v_gene: TRBV27; len: 12; abundance: few
CDR3aa: CSAGGAANEKLFF; CDR3nt: TGCAGTGCTGGGGGGGCTGCTAATGAAAAACTGTTTTTT; j_gene: TRBJ1-4; d_gene: -; v_gene: TRBV20-1; len: 13; abundance: many
CDR3aa: CASSYSTLAGPSYYEQYF; CDR3nt: TGTGCCAGCAGTTACTCGACTCTAGCGGGACCCTCTTACTACGAGCAGTACTTC; j_gene: TRBJ2-7; d_gene: TRBD2; v_gene: TRBV6-5; len: 18; abundance: few
CDR3aa: CASSYSSAASGRYNEQFF; CDR3nt: TGTGCCAGCAGTTACTCGAGTGCGGCTAGCGGGCGCTACAATGAGCAGTTCTTC; j_gene: TRBJ2-1; d_gene: TRBD2; v_gene: TRBV6-6; len: 18; abundance: few
CDR3aa: CASGLVLQGLDTEAFF; CDR3nt: TGTGCTAGTGGTTTGGTACTCCAGGGGCTGGACACTGAAGCTTTCTTT; j_gene: TRBJ1-1; d_gene: -; v_gene: TRBV12-5; len: 16; abundance: many
CDR3aa: CATSESGTDQETQYF; CDR3nt: TGTGCCACCAGTGAATCTGGGACAGATCAAGAGACCCAGTACTTC; j_gene: TRBJ2-5; d_gene: TRBD1; v_gene: TRBV24-1; len: 15; abundance: many
CDR3aa: CASSSGPADSPLHF; CDR3nt: TGTGCCAGCAGTTCGGGACCCGCTGATTCACCCCTCCACTTT; j_gene: TRBJ1-6; d_gene: -; v_gene: TRBV12-3/TRBV12-4; len: 14; abundance: many
CDR3aa: CASRIGGPGTDTQYF; CDR3nt: TGTGCCAGCAGAATTGGGGGGCCTGGCACAGATACGCAGTATTTT; j_gene: TRBJ2-3; d_gene: -; v_gene: TRBV6-1; len: 15; abundance: -
CDR3aa: CASSFRLGYEQYF; CDR3nt: TGTGCCAGCAGCTTTCGCTTGGGCTACGAGCAGTACTTC; j_gene: TRBJ2-7; d_gene: -; v_gene: TRBV7-9; len: 13; abundance: -
CDR3aa: CASSVSLGMNTEAFF; CDR3nt: TGTGCCAGCAGCGTAAGTCTGGGGATGAACACTGAAGCTTTCTTT; j_gene: TRBJ1-1; d_gene: -; v_gene: TRBV9; len: 15; abundance: few
CDR3aa: CASSQGRMGVHNTEAFF; CDR3nt: TGTGCCAGCAGCCAAGGTCGAATGGGGGTCCACAACACTGAAGCTTTCTTT; j_gene: TRBJ1-1; d_gene: -; v_gene: TRBV14; len: 17; abundance: few
CDR3aa: CASTPRGSFYNEQFF; CDR3nt: TGTGCCAGCACCCCTCGGGGGAGCTTCTACAATGAGCAGTTCTTC; j_gene: TRBJ2-1; d_gene: -; v_gene: TRBV28; len: 15; abundance: -
CDR3aa: CASSLSPFVLGYTEAFF; CDR3nt: TGTGCCAGCAGCTTAAGCCCATTTGTCCTCGGGTATACTGAAGCTTTCTTT; j_gene: TRBJ1-1; d_gene: -; v_gene: TRBV11-2; len: 17; abundance: many
CDR3aa: CASSQRWRPTGELFF; CDR3nt: TGTGCCAGCAGCCAAAGATGGAGGCCCACCGGGGAGCTGTTTTTT; j_gene: TRBJ2-2; d_gene: -; v_gene: TRBV7-2; len: 15; abundance: many
CDR3aa: CASSPSGGGNNSPLHF; CDR3nt: TGTGCCAGCAGTCCCTCGGGGGGGGGGAATAATTCACCCCTCCACTTT; j_gene: TRBJ1-6; d_gene: -; v_gene: TRBV27; len: 16; abundance: -
CDR3aa: CASNLPGQGQETQYF; CDR3nt: TGTGCCAGCAACCTCCCGGGACAGGGCCAAGAGACCCAGTACTTC; j_gene: TRBJ2-5; d_gene: TRBD1; v_gene: TRBV28; len: 15; abundance: many
CDR3aa: CATSINENGEQYF; CDR3nt: TGTGCCACCTCAATTAACGAAAACGGCGAGCAGTACTTC; j_gene: TRBJ2-7; d_gene: -; v_gene: TRBV2; len: 13; abundance: many
CDR3aa: CASSLIGEGQGEETDTQYF; CDR3nt: TGTGCCAGCAGTTTAATCGGCGAGGGACAGGGTGAGGAAACAGATACGCAGTATTTT; j_gene: TRBJ2-3; d_gene: TRBD1; v_gene: TRBV27; len: 19; abundance: -
CDR3aa: CASRGPGGELFF; CDR3nt: TGTGCCAGTAGGGGGCCAGGCGGGGAGCTGTTTTTT; j_gene: TRBJ2-2; d_gene: TRBD1; v_gene: TRBV11-2; len: 12; abundance: many
CDR3aa: CASSFRRGDTDTQYF; CDR3nt: TGTGCCAGCAGCTTCAGGCGGGGCGACACAGATACGCAGTATTTT; j_gene: TRBJ2-3; d_gene: -; v_gene: TRBV7-3; len: 15; abundance: few
CDR3aa: CASSAGFNYGYTF; CDR3nt: TGTGCCAGCAGTGCGGGATTTAACTATGGCTACACCTTC; j_gene: TRBJ1-2; d_gene: -; v_gene: TRBV27; len: 13; abundance: many
CDR3aa: CASSLGPRRAFF; CDR3nt: TGTGCCAGCAGTTTAGGTCCAAGACGAGCTTTCTTT; j_gene: TRBJ1-1; d_gene: -; v_gene: TRBV28; len: 12; abundance: many
CDR3aa: CASSLVGLEDYGYTF; CDR3nt: TGTGCCAGCAGTTTAGTTGGTTTGGAGGACTATGGCTACACCTTC; j_gene: TRBJ1-2; d_gene: -; v_gene: TRBV28; len: 15; abundance: many
CDR3aa: CASSEAVSGKNIQYF; CDR3nt: TGTGCCAGCAGTGAAGCAGTGTCGGGCAAAAACATTCAGTACTTC; j_gene: TRBJ2-4; d_gene: -; v_gene: TRBV6-1; len: 15; abundance: few
CDR3aa: CALGDRFPLEAGEQYF; CDR3nt: TGTGCCCTGGGGGACAGGTTCCCCCTCGAAGCTGGGGAGCAGTACTTC; j_gene: TRBJ2-7; d_gene: TRBD1; v_gene: TRBV30; len: 16; abundance: many
CDR3aa: CASSPTVINVLTF; CDR3nt: TGTGCCAGCAGCCCAACTGTGATAAACGTCCTGACTTTC; j_gene: TRBJ2-6; d_gene: -; v_gene: TRBV3-1; len: 13; abundance: many
CDR3aa: CASSPASRSYEQYF; CDR3nt: TGTGCCAGCTCACCCGCAAGCCGTTCCTACGAGCAGTACTTC; j_gene: TRBJ2-7; d_gene: -; v_gene: TRBV18; len: 14; abundance: -
CDR3aa: CASSLQGGVGYGYTF; CDR3nt: TGTGCCAGCAGCTTACAAGGGGGCGTTGGCTATGGCTACACCTTC; j_gene: TRBJ1-2; d_gene: TRBD1; v_gene: TRBV12-3/TRBV12-4; len: 15; abundance: few
CDR3aa: CASSPRMDIGLFF; CDR3nt: TGTGCCAGCAGCCCCCGCATGGACATCGGGCTGTTTTTT; j_gene: TRBJ2-2; d_gene: -; v_gene: TRBV7-9; len: 13; abundance: few
CDR3aa: CASSMDSRSTDTQYF; CDR3nt: TGTGCCAGCAGCATGGACAGTAGGAGCACAGATACGCAGTATTTT; j_gene: TRBJ2-3; d_gene: -; v_gene: TRBV6-1; len: 15; abundance: many
CDR3aa: CAWSSGGPTDTQYF; CDR3nt: TGTGCCTGGAGTTCAGGGGGCCCTACAGATACGCAGTATTTT; j_gene: TRBJ2-3; d_gene: TRBD1; v_gene: TRBV30; len: 14; abundance: many
CDR3aa: CATSGTSSGLYEQYF; CDR3nt: TGTGCCACCAGCGGGACCAGCTCAGGGCTCTACGAGCAGTACTTC; j_gene: TRBJ2-7; d_gene: -; v_gene: TRBV15; len: 15; abundance: many
CDR3aa: CASQRGAGANVLTF; CDR3nt: TGTGCCAGCCAGAGGGGAGCTGGGGCCAACGTCCTGACTTTC; j_gene: TRBJ2-6; d_gene: -; v_gene: TRBV18; len: 14; abundance: many
CDR3aa: CAISESGGKGTEAFF; CDR3nt: TGTGCCATCAGTGAGTCGGGGGGTAAAGGGACTGAAGCTTTCTTT; j_gene: TRBJ1-1; d_gene: -; v_gene: TRBV10-3; len: 15; abundance: many
CDR3aa: CASSFLGGVNTEAFF; CDR3nt: TGCGCCAGCAGCTTCTTGGGGGGCGTGAACACTGAAGCTTTCTTT; j_gene: TRBJ1-1; d_gene: -; v_gene: TRBV5-1; len: 15; abundance: many
CDR3aa: CASSQVEWGEQFF; CDR3nt: TGTGCCAGCAGCCAAGTGGAGTGGGGTGAGCAGTTCTTC; j_gene: TRBJ2-1; d_gene: -; v_gene: TRBV14; len: 13; abundance: many
CDR3aa: CASSQPTGNSNQPQHF; CDR3nt: TGTGCCAGCAGTCAACCGACAGGGAATAGCAATCAGCCCCAGCATTTT; j_gene: TRBJ1-5; d_gene: TRBD1; v_gene: TRBV12-3/TRBV12-4; len: 16; abundance: many